This is a list of T cell receptor beta chains from one sample in a study of OX40 agonist ivuxolimab in advanced cancers. Generated by immunoSEQ multiplex PCR, the TCRdb table keeps only in-frame clones and is missing some. The table records tens of thousands of clones, around 91% of them present only once. Sequencing used CD4+ or CD8+ T cells sorted from blood, obtained in a trial of the OX40 agonist ivuxolimab. These receptors came from an adult with an advanced solid tumor such as melanoma, head and neck, liver or kidney cancer. Both conserved end residues are part of each CDR3. The D gene is left open where the match is weak. Some rows have no size entry. The others give once, few or many, or a class for an expanded clone.

NA TRBJ2-3 TRBV5-4 NA TGTGCCAGCAGGTATTCCGGAGTCGATACGCAGTATTTT CASRYSGVDTQYF
once TRBJ2-7 TRBV7-3 TRBD2 TGTGCCAGCAGCCCAGGGACTAGCGACTACGAGCAGTACTTC CASSPGTSDYEQYF
NA TRBJ2-3 TRBV2 TRBD2 TGTGCCAGCAGTGGGGCGGGAGTAAGCACAGATACGCAGTATTTT CASSGAGVSTDTQYF
NA TRBJ2-5 TRBV10-3 TRBD2 TGTGCCATCAGTTCTAGCGGGGGGACCCAAGAGACCCAGTACTTC CAISSSGGTQETQYF
NA TRBJ2-3 TRBV7-3 NA TGTGCCAGCCAGGGTCCGAACACAGATACGCAGTATTTT CASQGPNTDTQYF
NA TRBJ2-1 TRBV6-6 NA TGTGCCAGCAGGCCGGGGGGCAGCGATGAGCAGTTCTTC CASRPGGSDEQFF
NA TRBJ2-3 TRBV15 NA TGTGCCACCAGCAGAGATTTGGATACGCAGTATTTT CATSRDLDTQYF
few TRBJ2-3 TRBV27 TRBD2 TGTGCCAGCAGATCGGGGGGGAGCACAGATACGCAGTATTTT CASRSGGSTDTQYF
NA TRBJ2-4 TRBV4-2 TRBD2 TGTGCCAGCAGCCAGGAGCGGGGGGCGCGCATTCAGTACTTC CASSQERGARIQYF
NA TRBJ2-5 TRBV29-1 NA TGCAGCATGGTAGGGGGTCAGACCCAGTACTTC CSMVGGQTQYF
NA TRBJ1-1 TRBV6-5 NA TGTGCCAGCCTGAATGGGGCAGTGAACACTGAAGCTTTCTTT CASLNGAVNTEAFF
once TRBJ2-4 TRBV7-2 NA TGTGCCAGCAGCTTAGGGCAGCGGGTCATTCAGTACTTC CASSLGQRVIQYF
NA TRBJ2-3 TRBV10-3 TRBD1 TGTGCCATCAGTGCGGACAGGGTGGGAGATACGCAGTATTTT CAISADRVGDTQYF
NA TRBJ2-5 TRBV12-5 NA TGTGCTAGTGGTCTAAGTGGCTCAGGAGAGACCCAGTACTTC CASGLSGSGETQYF
NA TRBJ1-1 TRBV29-1 NA TGCAGCGCCCGGGACACCGCTGAAGCTTTCTTT CSARDTAEAFF
NA TRBJ1-6 TRBV5-1 NA TGCGCCAGCAGCGGGACGGCCAGCTATAATTCACCCCTCCACTTT CASSGTASYNSPLHF
NA TRBJ2-3 TRBV19 TRBD2 TGTGCCAGTAGTAACCCATCCTCTGCTAGCGGGGGAGAGGATACGCAGTATTTT CASSNPSSASGGEDTQYF
NA TRBJ1-2 TRBV6-5 NA TGTGCCAGCAGTTCTCCGGGTTCCGGTGGGGATGGCTACACCTTC CASSSPGSGGDGYTF
NA TRBJ2-1 TRBV5-6 NA TGTGCCAGCAGCTTGGGGGGGCTAGCGGCCTACAATGAGCAGTTCTTC CASSLGGLAAYNEQFF
once TRBJ2-1 TRBV28 NA TGTGCCAGCACCCAATACGACAATGAGCAGTTCTTC CASTQYDNEQFF
NA TRBJ1-4 TRBV7-8 NA TGTGCCAGCAGCCACGCCCGCCGGGCAACTAATGAAAAACTGTTTTTT CASSHARRATNEKLFF
NA TRBJ2-5 TRBV7-6 TRBD1 TGTGCCAGCAGCATCCAGACAGGGGGCGTGGAGACCCAGTACTTC CASSIQTGGVETQYF
NA TRBJ1-4 TRBV18 NA TGTGCCAGCTCACGGGGCCTTAGTGAAAAACTGTTTTTT CASSRGLSEKLFF
NA TRBJ1-4 TRBV5-1 NA TGCGCCAGCAGCTTGGTGGTAGGGCAGGACGGAAAACTGTTTTTT CASSLVVGQDGKLFF
NA TRBJ2-7 TRBV19 NA TGTGCCAGTAGTAGGGGAGTAGCGGCGAGCTCCTACGAGCAGTACTTC CASSRGVAASSYEQYF
NA TRBJ2-5 TRBV2 NA TGTGCCAGCAGAGAACAGGGAGGTCAAGAGACCCAGTACTTC CASREQGGQETQYF
NA TRBJ2-7 TRBV7-8 TRBD1 TGTGCCAGCAGCGGACGGACAGGGGGAACCTTGTACTTC CASSGRTGGTLYF
NA TRBJ2-4 TRBV5-4 TRBD1 TGTGCCAGCAGCTTGGGGGACAGGGCGACAAACATTCAGTACTTC CASSLGDRATNIQYF
NA TRBJ2-5 TRBV7-3 NA TGTGCCAGCAGCGCCGGGAGATACAGGGACCAAGAGACCCAGTACTTC CASSAGRYRDQETQYF
NA TRBJ1-5 TRBV5-1 NA TGCGCCAGCAGCTTGGAACAGAATCAGCCCCAGCATTTT CASSLEQNQPQHF
few TRBJ1-5 TRBV5-8 NA TGTGCCAGCAGCCGAGGACAGAACAATCAGCCCCAGCATTTT CASSRGQNNQPQHF
NA TRBJ1-3 TRBV4-1 NA TGCGCCAGCAGCCGAATCCGGGACCACTCTGGAAACACCATATATTTT CASSRIRDHSGNTIYF
NA TRBJ1-1 TRBV7-3 TRBD1 TGTGCCAGCAGCTTAGAAGGGACAGCGAACACTGAAGCTTTCTTT CASSLEGTANTEAFF
NA TRBJ2-1 TRBV7-2 TRBD2 TGTGCCAGCGCCAAAACGGCCGGGGGGTGGAATGAGCAGTTCTTC CASAKTAGGWNEQFF
NA TRBJ2-2 TRBV2 NA TGTGCCAGCAGCAGAGACGGTCGGGGAGCCGGGGAGCTGTTTTTT CASSRDGRGAGELFF
NA TRBJ2-5 TRBV2 NA TGTGCCAGCAGTCCGTGGGGGTTGGAGACCCAGTACTTC CASSPWGLETQYF
NA TRBJ2-5 TRBV18 TRBD2 TGTGCCAGCTCACCTATCGGCGGGGGGGAGACCCAGTACTTC CASSPIGGGETQYF
NA TRBJ2-7 TRBV18 NA TGTGCCAGCTCACCTAATCGGGACGCTTTGAACGAGCAGTACTTC CASSPNRDALNEQYF
NA TRBJ2-3 TRBV19 TRBD1 TGTGCCAGTACGGGACAGGGCACAGATACGCAGTATTTT CASTGQGTDTQYF
NA TRBJ2-2 TRBV10-3 NA TGTGCCACGGGGGGCAGGGGGGAGCTGTTTTTT CATGGRGELFF
NA TRBJ1-1 TRBV5-1 NA TGCGCCAGCAGCTTGGGCGAGTTAGTCGCTGAAGCTTTCTTT CASSLGELVAEAFF
NA TRBJ2-7 TRBV5-1 TRBD2 TGCGCCAGCAGTCAAAGCGGGGAGACCTACGAGCAGTACTTC CASSQSGETYEQYF
NA TRBJ2-2 TRBV5-1 TRBD1 TGCGCCAGCAGCTTGGACAGGGGGCGCGACACCGGGGAGCTGTTTTTT CASSLDRGRDTGELFF
NA TRBJ2-1 TRBV7-6 TRBD2 TGTGCCAGCAGTCCTAGCGGGGGTCCCTCCTACAATGAGCAGTTCTTC CASSPSGGPSYNEQFF
NA TRBJ2-7 TRBV5-1 TRBD1 TGCGCCAGCAGCGGGACGACAGGGGCGCGCTCCTACGAGCAGTACTTC CASSGTTGARSYEQYF
few TRBJ1-5 TRBV18 TRBD1 TGTGCCAGCTCACCCCAGGGGGCCGATCAGCCCCAGCATTTT CASSPQGADQPQHF
NA TRBJ2-7 TRBV7-9 NA TGTGCCAGCAGCTTAGCAACCCGTTCCTACGAGCAGTACTTC CASSLATRSYEQYF
NA TRBJ2-6 TRBV6-4 NA TGTGCCAGCAGTCCCGACAACTCTGGGGCCAACGTCCTGACTTTC CASSPDNSGANVLTF
NA TRBJ1-4 TRBV19 TRBD1 TGTGCCAGTAGTATTGGCGGGACAGATAATGAAAAACTGTTTTTT CASSIGGTDNEKLFF
NA TRBJ1-5 TRBV19 NA TGTGCCAGTATCTCGAGGGGAATCAATCAGCCCCAGCATTTT CASISRGINQPQHF
NA TRBJ1-1 TRBV2 NA TGTGCCAGCACAGGACATCTGAACACTGAAGCTTTCTTT CASTGHLNTEAFF
NA TRBJ2-1 TRBV2 NA TGTGCCAGCACCCTTAGTGGGGCCCATGAGCAGTTCTTC CASTLSGAHEQFF
NA TRBJ2-1 TRBV5-1 TRBD1 TGCGCCAGCACCCTACAGGGACAGGGAAACAATGAGCAGTTCTTC CASTLQGQGNNEQFF
NA TRBJ2-2 TRBV5-6 NA TGTGCCAGCAGCAGCGGGACAGTTGCCGGGGAGCTGTTTTTT CASSSGTVAGELFF
NA TRBJ2-3 TRBV5-1 TRBD2 TGCGCCAGCACCAGATCCGGGGCGCGGGGGACAGATACGCAGTATTTT CASTRSGARGTDTQYF